What follows describes a single T cell receptor (beta chain). The data belong to a study of shared clonotypes between healthy human individuals. TCRdb's table, derived via immunoSEQ multiplex PCR, lists solely in-frame clones and lacks some. The table includes 100,000 or so clones, 68% detected once. This CDR3 region has 15 residues. Trimming cost V 2 bases and J 11 bases, with 19 bases left between them. CDR1 is PRHDT, CDR2 FYEKMQ, per germline (reference sequence). Specimen: memory CD8+ T cells sorted from blood. Regarding subset: CD45RO+ cells pooled with CCR7-negative TemRA cells. The sequence was collected from a woman aged 25 to 39 in good health. The genes are TRBV13 and TRBJ1-5; weak D call: TRBD1 (5 bases). The CDR3 coding sequence is TGTGCCAGCAGCTTACAGGGCAGACCGATGTCGGCCCAGCATTTT. This gives the protein CASSLQGRPMSAQHF.